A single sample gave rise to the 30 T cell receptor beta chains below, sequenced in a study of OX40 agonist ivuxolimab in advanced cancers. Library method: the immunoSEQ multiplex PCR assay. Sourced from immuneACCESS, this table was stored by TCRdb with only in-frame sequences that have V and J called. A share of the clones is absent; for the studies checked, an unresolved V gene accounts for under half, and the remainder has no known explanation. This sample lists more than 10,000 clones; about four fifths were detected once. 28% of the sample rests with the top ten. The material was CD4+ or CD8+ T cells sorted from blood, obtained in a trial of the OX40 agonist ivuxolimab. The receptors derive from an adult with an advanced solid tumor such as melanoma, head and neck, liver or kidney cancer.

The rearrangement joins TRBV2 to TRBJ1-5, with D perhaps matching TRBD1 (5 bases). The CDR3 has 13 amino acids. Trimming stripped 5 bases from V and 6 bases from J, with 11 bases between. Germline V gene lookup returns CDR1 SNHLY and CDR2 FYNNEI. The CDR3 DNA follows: TGTGCCAGCAGTTTTGGAGGGGCTCAGCCCCAGCATTTT. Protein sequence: CASSFGGAQPQHF.

The CDR3 is CASSLWTGYEQYF. In DNA form, the CDR3 reads TGTGCCAGCAGCCTATGGACAGGCTACGAGCAGTACTTC. The chain joins TRBV14 to TRBJ2-7; TRBD1 matches 7 bases. The CDR3 contains 13 residues. V dropped 4 bases and J dropped 3; count of bases not matched to a gene: 3. Germline CDR1 is SGHDN and CDR2 is FVKESK.

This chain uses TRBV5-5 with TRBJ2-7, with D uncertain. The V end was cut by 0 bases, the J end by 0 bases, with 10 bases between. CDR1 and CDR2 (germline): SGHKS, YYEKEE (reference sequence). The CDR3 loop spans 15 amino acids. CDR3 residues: CASSLDVGFSYEQYF. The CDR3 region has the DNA TGTGCCAGCAGCTTGGATGTGGGTTTCTCCTACGAGCAGTACTTC.

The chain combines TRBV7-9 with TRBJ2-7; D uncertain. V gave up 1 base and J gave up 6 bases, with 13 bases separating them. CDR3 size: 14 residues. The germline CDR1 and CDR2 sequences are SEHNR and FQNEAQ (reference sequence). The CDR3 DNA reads TGTGCCAGCAGCTTAGTGGGCTATTACGTCGAGCAGTACTTC. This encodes CASSLVGYYVEQYF.

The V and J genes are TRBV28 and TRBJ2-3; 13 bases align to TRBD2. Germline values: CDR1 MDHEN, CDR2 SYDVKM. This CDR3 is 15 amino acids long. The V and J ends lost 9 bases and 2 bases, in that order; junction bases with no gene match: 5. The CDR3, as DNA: TGTGCCAGTTGGACTAGCGGGAGCTTCACAGATACGCAGTATTTT. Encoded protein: CASWTSGSFTDTQYF.

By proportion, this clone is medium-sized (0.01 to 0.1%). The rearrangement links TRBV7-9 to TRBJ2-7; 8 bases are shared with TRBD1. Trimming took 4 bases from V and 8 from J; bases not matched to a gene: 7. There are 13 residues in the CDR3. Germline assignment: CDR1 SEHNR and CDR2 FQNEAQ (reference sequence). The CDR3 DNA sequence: TGTGCCAGCAGCTCCGGACAGGGCCACAAGCAGTACTTC. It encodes CASSSGQGHKQYF.

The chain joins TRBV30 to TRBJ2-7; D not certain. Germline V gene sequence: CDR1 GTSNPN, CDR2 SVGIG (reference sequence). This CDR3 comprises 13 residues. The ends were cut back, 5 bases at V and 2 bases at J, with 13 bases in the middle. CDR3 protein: CAWATGRTYEQYF. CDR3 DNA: TGTGCCTGGGCGACTGGACGTACCTACGAGCAGTACTTC.

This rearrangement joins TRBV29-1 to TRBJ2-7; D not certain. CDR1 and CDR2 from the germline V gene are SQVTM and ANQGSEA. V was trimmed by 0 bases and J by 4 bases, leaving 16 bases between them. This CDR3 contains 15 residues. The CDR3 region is CSVEDLGGRPYEQYF. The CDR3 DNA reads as TGCAGCGTTGAAGATCTCGGCGGAAGACCTTACGAGCAGTACTTC.

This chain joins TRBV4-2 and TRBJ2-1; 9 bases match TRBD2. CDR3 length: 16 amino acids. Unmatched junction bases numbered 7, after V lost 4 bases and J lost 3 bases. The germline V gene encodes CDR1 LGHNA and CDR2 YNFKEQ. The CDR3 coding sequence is TGTGCCAGCAGCCCAAAGCGGGAGGAGTTCTACAATGAGCAGTTCTTC. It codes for CASSPKREEFYNEQFF.

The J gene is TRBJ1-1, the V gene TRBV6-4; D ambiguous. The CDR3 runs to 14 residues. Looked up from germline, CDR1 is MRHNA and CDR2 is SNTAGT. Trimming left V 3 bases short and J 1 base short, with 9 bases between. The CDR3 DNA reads TGTGCCAGCAGTGAAGCCCCAGAGAACACTGAAGCTTTCTTT. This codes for CASSEAPENTEAFF.

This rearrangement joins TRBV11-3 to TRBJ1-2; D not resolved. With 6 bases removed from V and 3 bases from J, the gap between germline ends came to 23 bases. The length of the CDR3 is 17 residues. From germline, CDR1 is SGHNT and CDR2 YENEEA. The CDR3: CASSDSEVRNVDYGYTF. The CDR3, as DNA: TGTGCCAGCAGTGATAGTGAAGTTCGGAACGTCGACTATGGCTACACCTTC.

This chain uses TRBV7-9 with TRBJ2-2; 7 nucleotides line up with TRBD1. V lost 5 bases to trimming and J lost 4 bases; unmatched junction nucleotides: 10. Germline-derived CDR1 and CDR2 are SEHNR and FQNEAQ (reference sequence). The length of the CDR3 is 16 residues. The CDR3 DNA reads TGTGCCAGCAGCCCCCGAACAGGGGTCGGCACCGGGGAGCTGTTTTTT. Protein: CASSPRTGVGTGELFF.

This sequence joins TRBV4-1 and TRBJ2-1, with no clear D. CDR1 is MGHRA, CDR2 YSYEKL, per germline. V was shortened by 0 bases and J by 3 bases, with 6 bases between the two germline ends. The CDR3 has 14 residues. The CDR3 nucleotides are TGCGCCAGCAGCCAAGATGCAGACTACAATGAGCAGTTCTTC. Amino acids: CASSQDADYNEQFF.

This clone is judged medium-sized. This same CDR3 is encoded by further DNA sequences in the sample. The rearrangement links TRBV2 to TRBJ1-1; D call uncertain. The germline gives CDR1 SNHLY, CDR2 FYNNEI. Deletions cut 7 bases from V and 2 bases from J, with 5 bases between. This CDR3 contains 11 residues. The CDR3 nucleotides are TGTGCCAGCACCAGCAACACTGAAGCTTTCTTT. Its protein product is CASTSNTEAFF.

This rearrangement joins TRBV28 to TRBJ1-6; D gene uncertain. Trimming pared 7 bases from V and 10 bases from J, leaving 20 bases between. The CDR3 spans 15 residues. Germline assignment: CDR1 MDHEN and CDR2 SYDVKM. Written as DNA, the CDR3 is TGTGCCAGCACTTACCCAAGTGCTGAGGAATCACCCCTCCACTTT. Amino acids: CASTYPSAEESPLHF.

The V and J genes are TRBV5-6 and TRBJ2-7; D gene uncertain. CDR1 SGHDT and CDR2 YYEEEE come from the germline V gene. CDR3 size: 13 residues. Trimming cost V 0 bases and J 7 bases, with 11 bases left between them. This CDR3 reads CASSLEYHWEQYF. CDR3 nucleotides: TGTGCCAGCAGCTTGGAATATCATTGGGAGCAGTACTTC.

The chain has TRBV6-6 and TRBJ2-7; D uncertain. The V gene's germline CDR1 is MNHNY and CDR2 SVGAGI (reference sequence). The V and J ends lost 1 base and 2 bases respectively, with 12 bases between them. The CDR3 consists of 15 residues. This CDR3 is CASSYLQSPTYEQYF. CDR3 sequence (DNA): TGTGCCAGCAGTTACTTACAGTCACCTACCTACGAGCAGTACTTC.

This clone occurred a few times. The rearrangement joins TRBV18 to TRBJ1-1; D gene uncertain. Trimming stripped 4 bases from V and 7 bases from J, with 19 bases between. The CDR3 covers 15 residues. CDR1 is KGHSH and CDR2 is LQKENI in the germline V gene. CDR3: CASSLAGLRTNEAFF. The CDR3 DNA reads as TGTGCCAGCTCACTCGCTGGGCTGCGGACTAATGAAGCTTTCTTT.

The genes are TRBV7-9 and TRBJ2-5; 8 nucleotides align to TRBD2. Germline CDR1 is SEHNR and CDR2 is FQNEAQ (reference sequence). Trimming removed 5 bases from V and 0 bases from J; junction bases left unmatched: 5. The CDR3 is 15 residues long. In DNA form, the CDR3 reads TGTGCCAGCAGCGCGGGGGGTCCGTACCAAGAGACCCAGTACTTC. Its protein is CASSAGGPYQETQYF.

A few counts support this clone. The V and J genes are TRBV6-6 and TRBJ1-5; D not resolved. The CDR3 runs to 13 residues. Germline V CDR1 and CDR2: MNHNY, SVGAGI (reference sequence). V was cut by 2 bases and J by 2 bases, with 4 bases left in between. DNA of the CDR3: TGTGCCAGCAGTTACCTAGGCAATCAGCCCCAGCATTTT. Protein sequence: CASSYLGNQPQHF.

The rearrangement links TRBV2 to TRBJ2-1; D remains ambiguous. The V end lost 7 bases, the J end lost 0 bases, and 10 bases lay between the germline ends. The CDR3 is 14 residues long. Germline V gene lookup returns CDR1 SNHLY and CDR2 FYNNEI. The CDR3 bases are TGTGCCAGCAAGGGCCTGAGCTCCTACAATGAGCAGTTCTTC. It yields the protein CASKGLSSYNEQFF.

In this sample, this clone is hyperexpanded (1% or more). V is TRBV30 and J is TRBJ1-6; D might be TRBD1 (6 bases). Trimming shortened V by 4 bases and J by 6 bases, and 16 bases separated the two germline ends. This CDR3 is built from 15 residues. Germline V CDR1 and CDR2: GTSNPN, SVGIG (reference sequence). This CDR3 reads CAWKNNRATNSPLHF. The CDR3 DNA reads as TGTGCCTGGAAGAATAACAGGGCAACTAATTCACCCCTCCACTTT.

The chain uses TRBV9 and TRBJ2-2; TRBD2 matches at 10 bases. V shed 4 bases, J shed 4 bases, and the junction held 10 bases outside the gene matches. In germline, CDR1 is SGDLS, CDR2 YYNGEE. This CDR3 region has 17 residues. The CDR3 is CASSSPLAGESTGELFF. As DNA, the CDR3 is TGTGCCAGCAGCTCCCCTCTAGCGGGAGAGAGCACCGGGGAGCTGTTTTTT.

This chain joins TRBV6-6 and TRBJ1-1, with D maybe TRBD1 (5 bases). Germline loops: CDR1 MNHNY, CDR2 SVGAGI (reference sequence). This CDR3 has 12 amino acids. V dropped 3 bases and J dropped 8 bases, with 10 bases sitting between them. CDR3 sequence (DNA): TGTGCCAGCAGTTATGGGACGGACGAAGCTTTCTTT. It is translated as CASSYGTDEAFF.

The CDR3 region is CAWTGNTEGNTEAFF. Here the CDR3 DNA reads TGTGCCTGGACTGGAAACACAGAGGGGAACACTGAAGCTTTCTTT. The genes are TRBV30 and TRBJ1-1; D remains unclear. Trimming removed 4 bases at V and 1 base at J, with 16 bases between. This CDR3 comprises 15 residues. Per germline, CDR1 GTSNPN and CDR2 SVGIG (reference sequence).

The CDR3 DNA is TGCGCCAGCAGCCAAGGCAGGGATGGAGGCTATGGCTACACCTTC. Its protein product is CASSQGRDGGYGYTF. The V and J genes are TRBV4-1 and TRBJ1-2; tentative D call: TRBD1 (5 bases). The CDR3 is made up of 15 amino acids. V dropped 1 base and J dropped 4 bases, with 13 bases sitting between them. Germline CDR1 reads MGHRA; CDR2 reads YSYEKL.

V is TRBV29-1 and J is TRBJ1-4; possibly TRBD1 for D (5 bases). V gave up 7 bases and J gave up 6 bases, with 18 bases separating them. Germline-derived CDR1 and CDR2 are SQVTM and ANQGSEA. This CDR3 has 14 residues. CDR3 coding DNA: TGCAGCGCCCTAGGGCGGGGAGGGGATGAAAAACTGTTTTTT. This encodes CSALGRGGDEKLFF.

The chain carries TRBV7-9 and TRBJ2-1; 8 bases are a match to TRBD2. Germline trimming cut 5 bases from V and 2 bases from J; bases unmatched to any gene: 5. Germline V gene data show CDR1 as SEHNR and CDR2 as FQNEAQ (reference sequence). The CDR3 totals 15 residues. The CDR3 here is CASSPAGGAYNEQFF. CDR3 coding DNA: TGTGCCAGCAGCCCGGCGGGGGGAGCCTACAATGAGCAGTTCTTC.

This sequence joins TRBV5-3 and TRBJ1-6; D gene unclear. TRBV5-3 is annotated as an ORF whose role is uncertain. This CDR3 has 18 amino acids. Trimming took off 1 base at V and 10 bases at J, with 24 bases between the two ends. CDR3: CARSLLGQSETEGSPLHF. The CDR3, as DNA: TGTGCCAGAAGCTTGCTAGGGCAGAGTGAAACTGAAGGGTCACCCCTCCACTTT.

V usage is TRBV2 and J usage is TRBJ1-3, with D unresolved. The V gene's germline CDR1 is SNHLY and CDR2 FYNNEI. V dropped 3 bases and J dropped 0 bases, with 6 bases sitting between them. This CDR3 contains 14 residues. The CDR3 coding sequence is TGTGCCAGCAGTGATGCAGTCTCTGGAAACACCATATATTTT. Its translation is CASSDAVSGNTIYF.